This T cell receptor beta chain derives from a study of T cell changes during pregnancy in multiple sclerosis (dated by TCRdb to between 2019 and 2020). Study-wide context: The study examined how the T cell repertoire changed over the course of pregnancy in women with multiple sclerosis.

Worth noting for this clone: No cognate antigen has been identified for it. No clone much larger than this one lies a single base away; base qualities are absent.

Receptor libraries were prepared by the immunoSEQ multiplex PCR assay. Drawn from immuneACCESS, this table holds only the in-frame rearrangements with V and J called that TCRdb kept. Clones are partly lost; checked studies trace under half to an unresolved V gene and leave the rest unexplained. Across this sample there are roughly 35,000 clones, with under 95% seen only once. The ten largest clones capture roughly 0.44% of the sample. CDR1 is given as LGHNA and CDR2 as YSLEER, both from the germline V gene. Relative to germline, V is 3 bases shorter and J is 10 bases shorter, with 15 bases between their ends. Spanning cysteine to phenylalanine, the CDR3 consists of 13 amino acids. CDR3 DNA is the only sequence kept; it has 39 bases, read in frame from the first base.

The material was CD4+ T cells from peripheral blood mononuclear cells, obtained after pregnancy. The chain uses TRBV4-3 and TRBJ1-2, with TRBD1 perhaps the D gene, on 6 matching bases. This clonotype was sampled from a female donor with multiple sclerosis, enrolled in a pregnancy study. The sequenced DNA: TGCGCCAGCAGCCAGGGGGGGGCCCGGGACTACACCTTC. Translation gives CASSQGGARDYTF.